Following are 22 T cell receptor beta chains from one sample sequenced in a study of T cells after somatic rescue of genetic block. The method was immunoSEQ multiplex PCR; TCRdb's version includes in-frame clones alone and lacks a portion of them. The sample has 11,000 to 15,000 clones; around 76% are singletons. Sample: peripheral blood mononuclear cells (PBMCs). The receptors were sampled from a boy between 10 and 17 years old.

The chain links TRBV5-1 to TRBJ2-7; 7 bases are shared with TRBD1. In germline, CDR1 is SGHRS, CDR2 YFSETQ. V was clipped by 1 base and J by 6 bases; unmatched bases: 7. This CDR3 has 14 amino acids. The CDR3 DNA follows: TGCGCCAGCAGCTTGCCCCCATCAGGGGGCGAGCAGTACTTC. Translating it yields CASSLPPSGGEQYF.

The chain has TRBV5-1 and TRBJ2-7; D is possibly TRBD2 (7 bases). Germline V gene sequence: CDR1 SGHRS, CDR2 YFSETQ. CDR3 size: 14 residues. V lost 0 bases, J lost 2 bases, and 9 bases lay in between. The CDR3 spells CASSLGRGPYEQYF. The CDR3, as DNA: TGCGCCAGCAGCTTGGGGCGGGGGCCCTACGAGCAGTACTTC.

The CDR3 coding sequence is TGTGCCAGCAGCTCCGGGACTAGATACACCGGGGAGCTGTTTTTT. Residues: CASSSGTRYTGELFF. The genes are TRBV11-3 and TRBJ2-2, with 8 bases that match TRBD2. Germline values: CDR1 SGHNT, CDR2 YENEEA. The CDR3 runs 15 residues. V lost 4 bases and J lost 3; bases outside the gene matches: 4. Supplemented by reference TRBV11-3 and TRBJ2-2, the full variable domain reads EAGVVQSPRYKIIEKKQPVAFWCNPISGHNTLYWYLQNLGQGPELLIRYENEEAVDDSQLPKDRFSAERLKGVDSTLKIQPAELGDSAVYLCASSSGTRYTGELFFGEGSRLTVL.

This sequence joins TRBV5-1 and TRBJ2-7; 8 nucleotides align to TRBD2. The CDR3 consists of 13 residues. The germline CDR1 and CDR2 sequences are SGHRS and YFSETQ. Losses at the gene ends were 2 bases for V and 3 bases for J; bases not matched to a gene: 1. Here the CDR3 reads CASSFGGVYEQYF. The CDR3 region has the DNA TGCGCCAGCAGCTTCGGGGGGGTCTACGAGCAGTACTTC.

This clone turned up a few times. The chain joins TRBV2 to TRBJ1-4; the D is unclear. This CDR3 spans 16 amino acids. V dropped 4 bases and J dropped 0 bases, with 12 bases sitting between them. CDR1 is SNHLY, CDR2 FYNNEI, per germline. In nucleotides, the CDR3 is TGTGCCAGCAGTGCCCGAACCGGGACAACTAATGAAAAACTGTTTTTT. It codes for CASSARTGTTNEKLFF.

The chain employs TRBV5-8 and TRBJ2-4; D call uncertain. Germline lookup yields CDR1 SGHTS and CDR2 YDEGEE. There are 15 residues in the CDR3. V was cut by 0 bases and J by 0 bases, with 7 bases left in between. The CDR3 protein is CASSLAAVAKNIQYF. CDR3 bases: TGTGCCAGCAGCTTGGCCGCGGTAGCCAAAAACATTCAGTACTTC.

The chain carries TRBV6-1 and TRBJ2-7, with a possible D match to TRBD1 (5 bases). The CDR3 has 15 residues. The germline V gene has CDR1 MNHNS and CDR2 SASEGT. Deletions cut 6 bases from V and 1 base from J, with 16 bases between. CDR3 amino acids: CASSYILTDSYEQYF. CDR3 coding DNA: TGTGCCAGCAGCTATATTCTGACAGATTCCTACGAGCAGTACTTC.

The chain combines TRBV28 with TRBJ2-3; no reliable D call. CDR3 length: 13 amino acids. V was clipped by 4 bases and J by 4 bases, with 9 bases between them. Germline-derived CDR1 and CDR2 are MDHEN and SYDVKM. The CDR3 nucleotides are TGTGCCAGCAGTTCCTCAAGCCCAGATACGCAGTATTTT. Translated, it gives CASSSSSPDTQYF.

The gene calls are TRBV6-6 and TRBJ1-2; TRBD1 is a possible D gene (5 bases). The CDR3 has 14 amino acids. The germline CDR1 and CDR2 sequences are MNHNY and SVGAGI (reference sequence). V was pared by 4 bases and J by 2 bases, with 11 bases between. CDR3 loop: CASSSPGRNYGYTF. The CDR3 DNA reads as TGTGCCAGCAGTTCTCCGGGACGGAACTATGGCTACACCTTC.

This chain connects TRBV13 to TRBJ2-1, with D uncertain. The CDR3 spans 17 residues. V dropped 0 bases and J dropped 0 bases, with 12 bases sitting between them. Germline V CDR1 and CDR2: PRHDT, FYEKMQ (reference sequence). The CDR3, as DNA: TGTGCCAGCAGCTTAGGGGTAGGGTCATCCTCCTACAATGAGCAGTTCTTC. Translation: CASSLGVGSSSYNEQFF.

The rearrangement uses TRBV9 and TRBJ2-5, with 7 bases matching TRBD2. The CDR3 totals 16 residues. V was pared by 0 bases and J by 3 bases, with 8 bases of the junction left unmatched. From germline, CDR1 is SGDLS and CDR2 YYNGEE. The CDR3 is CASSVGDGGGEETQYF. CDR3 in DNA: TGTGCCAGCAGCGTAGGGGATGGGGGAGGGGAAGAGACCCAGTACTTC.

CDR3 DNA: TGTGCCAGCTCACCAGGGGTCAATCAGCCCCAGCATTTT. This encodes CASSPGVNQPQHF. The rearrangement joins TRBV18 to TRBJ1-5; D is undetermined. The CDR3 extends over 13 amino acids. V was pared by 2 bases and J by 3 bases, with 5 bases between. Germline V gene sequence: CDR1 KGHSH, CDR2 LQKENI. Full variable domain (remainder filled in from reference TRBV18 and TRBJ1-5): NAGVMQNPRHLVRRRGQEARLRCSPMKGHSHVYWYRQLPEEGLKFMVYLQKENIIDESGMPKERFSAEFPKEGPSILRIQQVVRGDSAAYFCASSPGVNQPQHFGDGTRLSIL.

With regard to this clone: One end of the junction does not line up with germline, which may come from a read error. The chain combines TRBV7-9 with TRBJ2-6; a weak D match, TRBD1 (6 bases). Germline V CDR1 and CDR2: SEHNR, FQNEAQ (reference sequence). The CDR3 contains 19 residues. The CDR3 DNA reads TGTGCCAGCAGCTTTACAGGGCTCGTAGGGGATTCTGGGGCCAACGTCCCGACTTTC. Its translation is CASSFTGLVGDSGANVPTF.

The gene calls are TRBV28 and TRBJ1-4; D is uncertain. The CDR3 contains 13 residues. Trimming left V 8 bases short and J 0 bases short, with 7 bases between. Per germline, CDR1 MDHEN and CDR2 SYDVKM. The CDR3 protein is CASVRATNEKLFF. The CDR3 region has the DNA TGTGCCAGCGTAAGGGCAACTAATGAAAAACTGTTTTTT.

The chain links TRBV7-9 to TRBJ2-1, with 12 bases fitting TRBD2. The V and J ends lost 4 bases and 6 bases, in that order; junction bases with no gene match: 4. The CDR3 is 15 amino acids. Germline V gene lookup returns CDR1 SEHNR and CDR2 FQNEAQ (reference sequence). CDR3 sequence reads: CASSSLAGGVNEQFF. CDR3 DNA sequence: TGTGCCAGCAGCTCTCTAGCGGGAGGGGTCAATGAGCAGTTCTTC.

V is TRBV5-1 and J is TRBJ1-4; a possible D gene is TRBD1 (5 bases). CDR1 is SGHRS, CDR2 YFSETQ, per germline. The CDR3 totals 14 residues. V lost 4 bases and J 3 bases, leaving 10 bases between the germline ends. CDR3 protein: CASSPQGANEKLFF. The CDR3 region has the DNA TGCGCCAGCAGCCCCCAGGGTGCTAATGAAAAACTGTTTTTT.

This clone has a handful of counts. This rearrangement joins TRBV19 to TRBJ2-2; 9 nucleotides line up with TRBD1. V lost 1 base and J lost 0; bases outside the gene matches: 6. In germline, CDR1 is LNHDA, CDR2 SQIVND (reference sequence). The CDR3 is 18 residues long. The CDR3 loop is CASSIGWRQGANTGELFF. The CDR3 bases are TGTGCCAGTAGTATAGGGTGGAGACAGGGGGCGAACACCGGGGAGCTGTTTTTT.

CDR3 amino acids: CASSFPGGGMNTEAFF. CDR3 in DNA: TGTGCCAGTAGCTTTCCAGGGGGCGGAATGAACACTGAAGCTTTCTTT. This chain joins TRBV19 and TRBJ1-1; 8 bases map to TRBD1. Germline loops: CDR1 LNHDA, CDR2 SQIVND (reference sequence). This CDR3 spans 16 amino acids. The V segment lost 6 bases and the J segment 0 bases; nucleotides outside the gene matches: 9. Full variable domain (rest looked up from reference TRBV19 and TRBJ1-1): DGGITQSPKYLFRKEGQNVTLSCEQNLNHDAMYWYRQDPGQGLRLIYYSQIVNDFQKGDIAEGYSVSREKKESFPLTVTSAQKNPTAFYLCASSFPGGGMNTEAFFGQGTRLTVV.

The chain employs TRBV9 and TRBJ1-6, with 9 bases fitting TRBD1. The CDR3 extends over 15 amino acids. V was pared by 4 bases and J by 10 bases, with 9 bases of the junction left unmatched. Looked up from germline, CDR1 is SGDLS and CDR2 is YYNGEE. The CDR3 DNA reads as TGTGCCAGCAGCCCCGAGGGGACAGGGTCCTCACCCCTCCACTTT. Amino acid sequence: CASSPEGTGSSPLHF.

The CDR3 DNA reads TGTGCCAGCAGTTGGGGGGCCTCAAGACAAGAGACCCAGTACTTC. It translates to CASSWGASRQETQYF. The chain joins TRBV6-5 to TRBJ2-5; perhaps D is TRBD1 or TRBD2 (6 bases each). Trimming stripped 4 bases from V and 2 bases from J, with 14 bases between. The CDR3 covers 15 residues. Germline V gene data show CDR1 as MNHEY and CDR2 as SVGAGI.

The rearrangement uses TRBV11-2 and TRBJ2-7; 7 bases match TRBD1. CDR3 length: 15 residues. V lost 2 bases to trimming and J lost 2 bases; unmatched junction nucleotides: 6. CDR1 is SGHAT, CDR2 FQNNGV, per germline. The DNA for the CDR3 is TGTGCCAGCAGCTTATCGACAGGGAGTCCCTACGAGCAGTACTTC. It yields the protein CASSLSTGSPYEQYF.

Only a few counts were recorded for this clone. This rearrangement joins TRBV5-1 to TRBJ2-2; no reliable D call. The V end lost 4 bases, the J end lost 3 bases, and 13 bases lay between the germline ends. The CDR3 totals 15 residues. Germline CDR1 SGHRS, CDR2 YFSETQ. As DNA, the CDR3 is TGCGCCAGCAGCCCGTTGAATGGGGACACCGGGGAGCTGTTTTTT. Encoded protein: CASSPLNGDTGELFF.